Listed here are 31 T cell receptor beta chains from one sample, sequenced in a study of human T cells and chemical hapten exposure. One entry per CDR3 protein results from TCRdb running MiXCR on the RACE reads. The sample has approximately 43,000 distinct CDR3 sequences, 4% seen once. This sample's time point: patch test 1, 2 weeks after DPC sensitization. Treatment indicated: therapeutic diphenylcyclopropenone sensitization with weekly scalp DPC. The authors extracted total RNA from unfractionated whole blood. The sequences come from whole blood, collected in connection with sensitization to the hapten diphenylcyclopropenone (DPC). The receptors stem from a middle-aged man with alopecia areata. Some clones in this sample may be carry-over from other donors' samples.

This clonotype was counted many times. The V and J genes are TRBV28 and TRBJ1-2; D remains ambiguous. The CDR3 runs 13 residues. CDR1 is MDHEN and CDR2 is SYDVKM in the germline V gene. The V gene lost 3 bases and the J gene lost 6 bases, with 11 bases spanning the gap. CDR3: CASSLEGLDGYTF. CDR3 DNA: TGTGCCAGCAGTTTGGAGGGTTTGGATGGCTACACCTTC.

A remark on this clonotype: A read error may explain this, as a much larger clone is one base away. This chain links TRBV29-1 with TRBJ1-1, with a weak D call TRBD1 (5 bases). The length of the CDR3 is 16 residues. CDR1 is SQVTM, CDR2 ANQGSEA, per germline. V was cut by 4 bases and J by 0 bases, with 18 bases left in between. The CDR3, as DNA: TGCAGCGTTGGAGATAGGGGTAAGCCTTTGAACACTGAAGCTTTCTTT. It specifies CSVGDRGKPLNTEAFF.

This clonotype was seen repeatedly, ten times or more. This chain uses TRBV29-1 with TRBJ2-3, with 9 bases that match TRBD1. The V gene's germline CDR1 is SQVTM and CDR2 ANQGSEA. The trim removed 1 base at V and 0 bases at J, leaving 5 bases unmatched. This CDR3 contains 16 residues. In DNA, the CDR3 is TGCAGCGTTGAAGGCGGCGGGACAGGGAGCACAGATACGCAGTATTTT. Amino acid sequence: CSVEGGGTGSTDTQYF.

This clonotype occurred many times. The chain has TRBV5-1 and TRBJ1-1, with 9 positions matching TRBD1. Per germline, CDR1 SGHRS and CDR2 YFSETQ. The trim removed 3 bases at V and 5 bases at J, leaving 5 bases unmatched. CDR3 size: 14 residues. The CDR3 sequence is CASSSGQGGTEAFF. In DNA, the CDR3 is TGCGCCAGCAGCTCGGGACAGGGAGGAACTGAAGCTTTCTTT.

This clonotype has ten or more counts. The rearrangement joins TRBV2 to TRBJ1-4, with 8 positions matching TRBD1. The CDR3 totals 13 residues. Germline V gene sequence: CDR1 SNHLY, CDR2 FYNNEI. J was trimmed by 3 bases and V by 7 bases; bases with no gene match: 1. CDR3 loop: CASTQGANEKLFF. The DNA for the CDR3 is TGTGCCAGCACACAGGGGGCTAATGAAAAACTGTTTTTT.

This clonotype was recorded at least ten times. The CDR3 sequence: CASSVGEESSYEQYF. As DNA, the CDR3 is TGTGCCAGCAGCGTAGGGGAGGAGAGCTCCTACGAGCAGTACTTC. V is TRBV9 and J is TRBJ2-7; the D gene is possibly TRBD2 (6 bases). CDR1 is SGDLS, CDR2 YYNGEE, per germline. The CDR3 runs to 15 residues. Trimming stripped 0 bases from V and 0 bases from J, with 10 bases between.

This clonotype was picked up many times. The genes are TRBV7-9 and TRBJ2-3; TRBD1 agrees at 10 bases. The J segment lost 3 bases and the V segment lost 2 bases, leaving 5 bases of the junction unmatched. The germline V gene has CDR1 SEHNR and CDR2 FQNEAQ (reference sequence). The length of the CDR3 is 16 residues. CDR3 sequence: CASSLPRTGGTDTQYF. The CDR3 nucleotides are TGTGCCAGCAGCTTACCCCGGACAGGGGGTACAGATACGCAGTATTTT. Supplemented by reference TRBV7-9 and TRBJ2-3, the full variable domain reads DTGVSQNPRHKITKRGQNVTFRCDPISEHNRLYWYRQTLGQGPEFLTYFQNEAQLEKSRLLSDRFSAERPKGSFSTLEIQRTEQGDSAMYLCASSLPRTGGTDTQYFGPGTRLTVL.

This clonotype was observed a few times. The chain combines TRBV9 with TRBJ2-1, with D tentatively TRBD2 (5 bases). V lost 2 bases to trimming and J lost 9 bases, with 6 bases between them. CDR3 length equals 11 residues. Germline V lookup: CDR1 SGDLS, CDR2 YYNGEE. CDR3 in amino acids: CASSVAGEQFF. The CDR3 bases are TGTGCCAGCAGCGTCGCGGGTGAGCAGTTCTTC.

Remarks on this clonotype: It may be a read error: a sequence one base away is much more abundant. The chain's CDR3 is CATSDVTENTGELLF. As DNA, the CDR3 is TGTGCCACCAGTGATGTGACAGAGAACACCGGGGAGCTGCTTTTT. This sequence joins TRBV24-1 and TRBJ2-2; D could derive from TRBD1 or TRBD2 (5 bases each). Germline V gene lookup returns CDR1 KGHDR and CDR2 SFDVKD. CDR3 length equals 15 residues.

This clonotype was detected ten times or more. The chain joins TRBV29-1 to TRBJ2-2; tentative D call: TRBD1 (8 bases). The CDR3 length is 15 residues. Germline CDR1 reads SQVTM; CDR2 reads ANQGSEA. The V gene lost 4 bases and the J gene lost 1 base, with 13 bases spanning the gap. CDR3 sequence: CSVAGGTGNTGELFF. DNA for the CDR3: TGCAGCGTTGCCGGGGGGACAGGGAACACCGGGGAGCTGTTTTTT.

This clonotype has only a few counts. This rearrangement joins TRBV5-1 to TRBJ2-2; TRBD2 matches 9 bases. Germline V gene lookup returns CDR1 SGHRS and CDR2 YFSETQ. Germline trimming cut 6 bases from V and 5 bases from J; bases unmatched to any gene: 8. There are 15 residues in the CDR3. For the CDR3, the DNA is TGCGCCAGCAAGTCCATCCTAGCGGGGACCGGGGAGCTGTTTTTT. As protein: CASKSILAGTGELFF.

This clonotype was found many times. The CDR3 reads CSVEAPGMSRRFYNEQFF. The DNA for the CDR3 is TGCAGCGTTGAAGCCCCGGGTATGTCAAGAAGGTTCTACAATGAGCAGTTCTTC. V gene TRBV29-1 combines with J gene TRBJ2-1; D ambiguous. Germline lookup yields CDR1 SQVTM and CDR2 ANQGSEA. Trimming removed 1 base from V and 3 bases from J, with 22 bases in between. CDR3 length: 18 amino acids.

By its share, this clonotype is medium-sized. The chain couples TRBV7-9 to TRBJ2-3; the match to TRBD2 covers 7 bases. Germline assignment: CDR1 SEHNR and CDR2 FQNEAQ (reference sequence). Trimming removed 5 bases from V and 3 bases from J; junction bases left unmatched: 11. The CDR3 is 16 residues long. The CDR3 DNA reads as TGTGCCAGCAGCCCGGTAGCGGGTTCATTAACAGATACGCAGTATTTT. This translates into CASSPVAGSLTDTQYF.

This clonotype was detected a few times. The chain couples TRBV27 to TRBJ1-1, with D possibly being TRBD1 (6 bases). The V and J ends lost 5 bases and 2 bases respectively, with 15 bases between them. Germline CDR1 is MNHEY and CDR2 is SMNVEV (reference sequence). This CDR3 is 15 amino acids long. CDR3 nucleotide sequence: TGTGCCAGCAGTCCACAGGGAGGGGGAAACACTGAAGCTTTCTTT. It yields the protein CASSPQGGGNTEAFF.

Ten or more counts support this clonotype. The chain combines TRBV5-1 with TRBJ2-3; 12 positions agree with TRBD2. Per the germline V gene, CDR1 is SGHRS and CDR2 is YFSETQ. The CDR3 is 18 residues long. Trimming at V came to 4 bases and at J to 0 bases, leaving 9 bases not matched to a gene. CDR3: CASSALAGGSASTDTQYF. The CDR3 coding sequence is TGCGCCAGCAGCGCACTAGCGGGAGGATCGGCTAGCACAGATACGCAGTATTTT. The complete variable domain, with remaining parts taken from reference TRBV5-1 and TRBJ2-3, reads KAGVTQTPRYLIKTRGQQVTLSCSPISGHRSVSWYQQTPGQGLQFLFEYFSETQRNKGNFPGRFSGRQFSNSRSEMNVSTLELGDSALYLCASSALAGGSASTDTQYFGPGTRLTVL.

This clonotype was seen repeatedly, ten times or more. The V and J genes are TRBV5-1 and TRBJ1-5; D might be TRBD1 (6 bases). V lost 4 bases to trimming and J lost 3 bases, with 11 bases between them. The germline gives CDR1 SGHRS, CDR2 YFSETQ. The CDR3 totals 14 residues. CDR3 bases: TGCGCCAGCAGCGCGGACAGTCTCAATCAGCCCCAGCATTTT. Protein sequence: CASSADSLNQPQHF. Complete variable domain (other parts from reference TRBV5-1 and TRBJ1-5): KAGVTQTPRYLIKTRGQQVTLSCSPISGHRSVSWYQQTPGQGLQFLFEYFSETQRNKGNFPGRFSGRQFSNSRSEMNVSTLELGDSALYLCASSADSLNQPQHFGDGTRLSIL.

This clonotype was seen repeatedly, ten times or more. This chain links TRBV29-1 with TRBJ1-1, with 8 bases matching TRBD1. The CDR3 extends over 18 amino acids. V shed 1 base, J shed 0 bases, and the junction held 13 bases outside the gene matches. Germline V gene lookup returns CDR1 SQVTM and CDR2 ANQGSEA. The CDR3 DNA follows: TGCAGCGTTGAAGCTGACAGGATACAGGGGGGCATGAACACTGAAGCTTTCTTT. As protein: CSVEADRIQGGMNTEAFF.

This clonotype showed up many times. The chain links TRBV20-1 to TRBJ2-5; D ambiguous. The CDR3 loop spans 12 amino acids. CDR1 is DFQATT, CDR2 SNEGSKA, per germline (reference sequence). Trimming took off 5 bases at V and 0 bases at J, with 7 bases between the two ends. Here the CDR3 reads CSARRYQETQYF. CDR3 nucleotides: TGCAGTGCTCGACGGTACCAAGAGACCCAGTACTTC.

This clonotype turned up a few times. The CDR3 loop reads CASSPWAEAGHYTDTQYF. The CDR3 DNA reads as TGTGCCAGCAGTCCCTGGGCGGAAGCGGGGCACTACACAGATACGCAGTATTTT. The chain employs TRBV6-5 and TRBJ2-3; TRBD2 matches at 7 bases. The junction had 16 bases not matched to a gene; V was cut back by 5 bases and J by 2 bases. Germline CDR1 is MNHEY and CDR2 is SVGAGI. The CDR3 spans 18 residues.

This clonotype was seen more than once but under ten times. The gene calls are TRBV6-6 and TRBJ2-7, with unresolved D. This CDR3 comprises 13 residues. Deletions cut 2 bases from V and 4 bases from J, with 9 bases between. The germline V gene encodes CDR1 MNHNY and CDR2 SVGAGI (reference sequence). The CDR3 nucleotides are TGTGCCAGCAGTTACGCAGGCATGTACGAGCAGTACTTC. It specifies CASSYAGMYEQYF.

This chain connects TRBV29-1 to TRBJ1-2; D perhaps matches TRBD1 (5 bases). V gave up 6 bases and J gave up 4 bases, with 9 bases separating them. The CDR3 spans 11 residues. Germline CDR1 and CDR2: SQVTM and ANQGSEA. Written as DNA, the CDR3 is TGCAGCGTGGGGGACGGCTATGGCTACACCTTC. Encoded protein: CSVGDGYGYTF.

This clonotype was recorded many times. The chain uses TRBV30 and TRBJ2-1, with D perhaps assigned TRBD1 or TRBD2 (5 bases each). Per germline, CDR1 GTSNPN and CDR2 SVGIG (reference sequence). The CDR3 is 11 amino acids. V lost 5 bases to trimming and J lost 9 bases, with 11 bases between them. The CDR3 sequence: CAWGNGGEQFF. The CDR3 bases are TGTGCCTGGGGAAATGGGGGTGAGCAGTTCTTC.

This chain links TRBV6-2 or TRBV6-3 with TRBJ2-1; the D gene is possibly TRBD2 (5 bases). Trimming removed 2 bases from V and 7 bases from J, with 21 bases in between. This CDR3 is built from 17 residues. Germline assignment: CDR1 MNHEY and CDR2 SVGEGT. CDR3 in amino acids: CASSYPKWVGPGNEQFF. The CDR3 DNA reads TGTGCCAGCAGTTACCCTAAGTGGGTCGGACCGGGGAATGAGCAGTTCTTC.

This clonotype was picked up many times. The gene calls are TRBV10-3 and TRBJ2-3; 12 nucleotides match TRBD2. Trimming cost V 0 bases and J 3 bases; bases outside gene matches: 19. The germline V gene has CDR1 ENHRY and CDR2 SYGVKD. This CDR3 has 22 amino acids. The CDR3 reads CAISESSGAASGRARRTDTQYF. The CDR3 coding sequence is TGTGCCATCAGTGAGTCAAGTGGGGCTGCTAGCGGGAGGGCCAGGAGGACAGATACGCAGTATTTT.

This clonotype has ten or more counts. The V and J genes are TRBV29-1 and TRBJ2-1; 10 nucleotides agree with TRBD2. CDR3 length: 15 residues. Trimming cost V 3 bases and J 7 bases; bases outside gene matches: 9. Per the germline V gene, CDR1 is SQVTM and CDR2 is ANQGSEA. Here the CDR3 reads CSVDDSASGSNEQFF. CDR3 coding DNA: TGCAGCGTTGATGATTCGGCTAGCGGGAGTAATGAGCAGTTCTTC.

This clonotype was observed many times. The CDR3 reads CASSLAGFRNQPQHF. CDR3 in DNA: TGTGCCAGCAGTTTAGCGGGATTTCGCAATCAGCCCCAGCATTTT. V is TRBV28 and J is TRBJ1-5; D gene unclear. The CDR3 loop spans 15 amino acids. Trimming took 2 bases from V and 2 from J, leaving 10 bases between them. CDR1 MDHEN and CDR2 SYDVKM come from the germline V gene.

This clonotype was picked up many times. The chain couples TRBV2 to TRBJ2-1; perhaps D is TRBD1 or TRBD2 (6 bases each). V gave up 3 bases and J gave up 7 bases, with 16 bases separating them. The germline CDR1 and CDR2 sequences are SNHLY and FYNNEI. The CDR3 sequence is 15 residues long. Here the CDR3 DNA reads TGTGCCAGCAGTGAGGCTCGCCGGGGGCAGAATGAGCAGTTCTTC. Amino acid sequence: CASSEARRGQNEQFF.

This clonotype qualifies as medium-sized. The J gene is TRBJ2-3, the V gene TRBV20-1, with TRBD2 matching 10 bases. V gave up 6 bases and J gave up 3 bases; unmatched junction bases: 6. In germline, CDR1 is DFQATT, CDR2 SNEGSKA (reference sequence). The CDR3 consists of 14 residues. CDR3 in DNA: TGCAGTGCCACCAAAGCGGGAGGGACAGATACGCAGTATTTT. Its protein product is CSATKAGGTDTQYF.

A single count supports this clonotype. A single base separates this from a much larger clone, so it may be a read error. J is TRBJ1-3 and V is TRBV28, with D unclear. Germline V lookup: CDR1 MDHEN, CDR2 SYDVKM. The length of the CDR3 is 15 residues. Trimming left V 5 bases short and J 2 bases short, with 13 bases between. The CDR3 loop reads CASSITQVAGNTIYF. The DNA of the CDR3 is TGTGCCAGCAGTATTACTCAGGTTGCTGGAAACACCATATATTTT.

This clonotype appeared a few times. CDR3 residues: CASTPPAIEQFF. CDR3 nucleotides: TGTGCCAGCACCCCGCCGGCTATTGAGCAGTTCTTC. The J gene is TRBJ2-1, the V gene TRBV11-2, with no clear D. This CDR3 has 12 residues. Germline CDR1 SGHAT, CDR2 FQNNGV. V gave up 7 bases and J gave up 9 bases, with 13 bases separating them. The full variable domain, its missing parts supplied by reference TRBV11-2 and TRBJ2-1, is EAGVAQSPRYKIIEKRQSVAFWCNPISGHATLYWYQQILGQGPKLLIQFQNNGVVDDSQLPKDRFSAERLKGVDSTLKIQPAKLEDSAVYLCASTPPAIEQFFGPGTRLTVL.

This clonotype was recorded at least ten times. This chain connects TRBV7-9 to TRBJ2-1; 7 nucleotides match TRBD1. After removal of 3 bases from V and 8 bases from J, the junction contained 1 base not matched to a gene. The CDR3 has 12 residues. CDR1 SEHNR and CDR2 FQNEAQ come from the germline V gene (reference sequence). CDR3 protein: CASSFTGDEQFF. In DNA form, the CDR3 reads TGTGCCAGCAGCTTCACAGGGGATGAGCAGTTCTTC.